A single sample is the source of the 24 T cell receptor beta chains below, sequenced in a study of cytomegalovirus exposure and HLA in healthy donors. Both 60 Vbeta primers and 13 Jbeta primers went into the PCR. The table came from immunoSEQ multiplex PCR; TCRdb's copy has only in-frame clones and leaves some out. The profile shows about 60,000 clones, 80% to 90% of them singletons. What was sequenced was PBMCs. Receptors originate from a man between 18 and 35 years old in good health and CMV-seronegative.

The chain joins TRBV6-5 to TRBJ2-2, with a tentative D call TRBD1 (6 bases). The V end was cut by 2 bases, the J end by 5 bases, with 9 bases between. The CDR3 totals 14 residues. Germline loops: CDR1 MNHEY, CDR2 SVGAGI. Here the CDR3 reads CASSYEGVTGELFF. In DNA form, the CDR3 reads TGTGCCAGCAGTTACGAGGGGGTGACCGGGGAGCTGTTTTTT.

This chain links TRBV28 with TRBJ2-7; 10 bases match TRBD1. The V gene's germline CDR1 is MDHEN and CDR2 SYDVKM. Trimming at V came to 8 bases and at J to 3 bases, leaving 7 bases not matched to a gene. The length of the CDR3 is 14 residues. The CDR3: CASHETGGGYEQYF. The CDR3 DNA follows: TGTGCCAGCCACGAGACAGGGGGCGGCTACGAGCAGTACTTC. Full variable domain (outside the CDR3, taken from reference TRBV28 and TRBJ2-7): DVKVTQSSRYLVKRTGEKVFLECVQDMDHENMFWYRQDPGLGLRLIYFSYDVKMKEKGDIPEGYSVSREKKERFSLILESASTNQTSMYLCASHETGGGYEQYFGPGTRLTVT.

The V gene is TRBV28, the J gene TRBJ1-3; TRBD1 matches 7 bases. The CDR3 contains 15 residues. J gave up 0 bases and V 5 bases, and 4 bases lay outside the gene matches. Germline loops: CDR1 MDHEN, CDR2 SYDVKM. CDR3 amino acids: CASSGDSRSGNTIYF. The CDR3 nucleotides read TGTGCCAGCAGTGGGGACAGCCGCTCTGGAAACACCATATATTTT.

The chain recombines TRBV5-6 with TRBJ1-6; 7 positions agree with TRBD1. V lost 4 bases, J lost 4 bases, and 8 bases stayed unmatched. CDR3 length: 16 residues. Germline V gene lookup returns CDR1 SGHDT and CDR2 YYEEEE. CDR3 loop: CASSPAPGQYNSPLHF. For the CDR3, the DNA is TGTGCCAGCAGCCCTGCCCCGGGACAGTATAATTCACCCCTCCACTTT.

This chain connects TRBV5-4 to TRBJ1-5; possibly TRBD1 for D (5 bases). The CDR3 has 13 amino acids. V dropped 4 bases and J dropped 7 bases, with 12 bases sitting between them. Looked up from germline, CDR1 is SGHNT and CDR2 is YYREEE (reference sequence). CDR3 DNA sequence: TGTGCCAGCAGCCTGGGCGGGGGGCAGCCCCAGCATTTT. This translates into CASSLGGGQPQHF.

The chain joins TRBV7-3 to TRBJ1-5; 7 nucleotides agree with TRBD1. V lost 2 bases, J lost 5 bases, and 0 bases stayed unmatched. CDR1 is SGHTA, CDR2 FQGTGA, per germline. This CDR3 comprises 13 residues. The CDR3 spells CASSLDRDQPQHF. CDR3 nucleotide sequence: TGTGCCAGCAGCTTAGACAGGGATCAGCCCCAGCATTTT. Full variable domain (missing parts from reference TRBV7-3 and TRBJ1-5): GAGVSQTPSNKVTEKGKYVELRCDPISGHTALYWYRQSLGQGPEFLIYFQGTGAADDSGLPNDRFFAVRPEGSVSTLKIQRTERGDSAVYLCASSLDRDQPQHFGDGTRLSIL.

The chain carries TRBV9 and TRBJ2-1; a weak D match, TRBD1 (5 bases). Deletions cut 4 bases from V and 4 bases from J, with 9 bases between. The germline V gene encodes CDR1 SGDLS and CDR2 YYNGEE. There are 13 residues in the CDR3. The CDR3 region is CASSPRQYNEQFF. CDR3 DNA: TGTGCCAGCAGCCCCCGACAGTACAATGAGCAGTTCTTC.

This chain uses TRBV5-1 with TRBJ2-7; D perhaps matches TRBD1 (6 bases). From germline, CDR1 is SGHRS and CDR2 YFSETQ. This CDR3 has 19 amino acids. Trimming removed 0 bases at V and 2 bases at J, with 24 bases between. CDR3 protein: CASSLAGLTGRPGTYEQYF. Here the CDR3 DNA reads TGCGCCAGCAGCTTGGCCGGTTTGACAGGACGGCCAGGGACCTACGAGCAGTACTTC.

The rearrangement uses TRBV28 and TRBJ1-5, with D possibly TRBD1 on 6 matching bases. CDR3 length: 15 amino acids. The V end lost 8 bases, the J end lost 4 bases, and 18 bases lay between the germline ends. Germline V gives CDR1 MDHEN, CDR2 SYDVKM. CDR3 DNA sequence: TGTGCCAGCCAACTCACCGGGACACCGAATCAGCCCCAGCATTTT. Translated: CASQLTGTPNQPQHF. Based on the CDR3 plus reference TRBV28 and TRBJ1-5, the full variable domain is DVKVTQSSRYLVKRTGEKVFLECVQDMDHENMFWYRQDPGLGLRLIYFSYDVKMKEKGDIPEGYSVSREKKERFSLILESASTNQTSMYLCASQLTGTPNQPQHFGDGTRLSIL.

The chain links TRBV30 to TRBJ1-3; the D gene is possibly TRBD1 (6 bases). The length of the CDR3 is 13 residues. V lost 8 bases and J lost 0, with 11 bases in between. Per the germline V gene, CDR1 is GTSNPN and CDR2 is SVGIG (reference sequence). For the CDR3, the DNA is TGTGCCCAAGGACAGAGCTCTGGAAACACCATATATTTT. This sequence encodes CAQGQSSGNTIYF.

The genes are TRBV2 and TRBJ2-2, with 10 bases lining up with TRBD2. The CDR3 loop spans 20 amino acids. The J segment lost 6 bases and the V segment lost 0 bases, leaving 16 bases of the junction unmatched. Germline CDR1 and CDR2: SNHLY and FYNNEI. CDR3 in amino acids: CASSEAHILASGGAAGELFF. As DNA, the CDR3 is TGTGCCAGCAGTGAAGCCCATATTTTGGCCAGCGGGGGGGCGGCCGGGGAGCTGTTTTTT.

V gene TRBV15 combines with J gene TRBJ2-3; TRBD1 aligns across 8 bases. V gave up 3 bases and J gave up 4 bases; unmatched junction bases: 3. From germline, CDR1 is LNHNV and CDR2 YYDKDF (reference sequence). The CDR3 covers 14 residues. The CDR3, as DNA: TGTGCCACCAGCAGGACAGGGGTCGCAGATACGCAGTATTTT. The encoded protein is CATSRTGVADTQYF.

V usage is TRBV18 and J usage is TRBJ1-6, with 10 positions matching TRBD1. V lost 3 bases to trimming and J lost 10 bases; unmatched junction nucleotides: 9. This CDR3 contains 16 residues. In germline, CDR1 is KGHSH, CDR2 LQKENI. The DNA of the CDR3 is TGTGCCAGCTCACCCCTCGACGGGACAGGGGTGTCACCCCTCCACTTT. This sequence encodes CASSPLDGTGVSPLHF.

The chain carries TRBV4-1 and TRBJ2-4; no clear D. V lost 0 bases and J 0 bases, leaving 6 bases between the germline ends. The CDR3 sequence is 15 residues long. Per germline, CDR1 MGHRA and CDR2 YSYEKL. CDR3 coding DNA: TGCGCCAGCAGCCAAGATTCCGTAGCCAAAAACATTCAGTACTTC. The encoded protein is CASSQDSVAKNIQYF.

This rearrangement joins TRBV5-6 to TRBJ2-7; TRBD2 is a possible D gene (5 bases). The CDR3 spans 14 residues. V lost 1 base and J 3 bases, leaving 11 bases between the germline ends. Germline V CDR1 and CDR2: SGHDT, YYEEEE. CDR3 nucleotides: TGTGCCAGCAGCTTGTACGAGCGGCACTACGAGCAGTACTTC. Residues: CASSLYERHYEQYF. The variable domain in full, completed from reference TRBV5-6 and TRBJ2-7, reads DAGVTQSPTHLIKTRGQQVTLRCSPKSGHDTVSWYQQALGQGPQFIFQYYEEEERQRGNFPDRFSGHQFPNYSSELNVNALLLGDSALYLCASSLYERHYEQYFGPGTRLTVT.

The CDR3 loop reads CASSPTWGGQVEGYTF. DNA for the CDR3: TGTGCCAGCAGCCCAACATGGGGGGGACAGGTAGAGGGCTACACCTTC. The chain has TRBV7-9 and TRBJ1-2; 8 bases are shared with TRBD1. CDR3 length: 16 amino acids. Germline V gene data show CDR1 as SEHNR and CDR2 as FQNEAQ (reference sequence). Losses at the gene ends were 5 bases for V and 8 bases for J; bases not matched to a gene: 16.

This clone was found a few times. J is TRBJ1-4 and V is TRBV6-1; no clear D gene. Germline V gives CDR1 MNHNS, CDR2 SASEGT. The CDR3 has 15 residues. Trimming cost V 1 base and J 2 bases, with 8 bases left between them. DNA of the CDR3: TGTGCCAGCAGTGAAGGGGCAGTGACTAATGAAAAACTGTTTTTT. It translates to CASSEGAVTNEKLFF.

V gene TRBV28 combines with J gene TRBJ2-5; the match to TRBD2 covers 9 bases. The V gene's germline CDR1 is MDHEN and CDR2 SYDVKM. This CDR3 comprises 14 residues. The V and J ends lost 6 bases and 5 bases, in that order; junction bases with no gene match: 7. The CDR3 reads CASSRGGAGETQYF. The CDR3 DNA reads as TGTGCCAGCAGCCGCGGGGGGGCCGGGGAGACCCAGTACTTC.

This clone is a singleton in its sample. The CDR3 protein is CASSLGGGQEAFF. The CDR3 DNA reads as TGTGCCAGCAGCTTAGGAGGGGGTCAGGAAGCTTTCTTT. The gene calls are TRBV7-9 and TRBJ1-1; D perhaps matches TRBD1 (6 bases). The germline CDR1 and CDR2 sequences are SEHNR and FQNEAQ (reference sequence). Trimming left V 1 base short and J 8 bases short, with 11 bases between. CDR3 size: 13 residues.

V and J are TRBV19 and TRBJ2-7; TRBD2 matches at 7 bases. The germline V gene has CDR1 LNHDA and CDR2 SQIVND (reference sequence). V gave up 2 bases and J gave up 6 bases; unmatched junction bases: 1. CDR3 size: 12 residues. CDR3 in amino acids: CASSIPGGEQYF. The CDR3 coding sequence is TGTGCCAGTAGTATACCGGGAGGCGAGCAGTACTTC.

J is TRBJ1-2 and V is TRBV5-1; 7 bases align to TRBD1. The V gene end was trimmed by 3 bases and the J gene end by 11 bases; junction bases not matched to a gene: 4. The germline V gene has CDR1 SGHRS and CDR2 YFSETQ. This CDR3 comprises 11 residues. The CDR3 reads CASSSTGVYTF. CDR3 DNA: TGCGCCAGCAGCTCTACAGGGGTTTACACCTTC.

The chain uses TRBV6-5 and TRBJ1-2; weak D call: TRBD1 (5 bases). Germline V lookup: CDR1 MNHEY, CDR2 SVGAGI. Trimming removed 4 bases from V and 8 bases from J, with 14 bases in between. The CDR3 consists of 13 residues. The CDR3 here is CASSSAGVGGYTF. The CDR3 DNA sequence: TGTGCCAGCAGTTCGGCGGGGGTTGGAGGCTACACCTTC.

The gene calls are TRBV11-3 and TRBJ1-2, with TRBD1 matching 7 bases. The CDR3 is made up of 13 amino acids. The J segment lost 7 bases and the V segment lost 4 bases, leaving 6 bases of the junction unmatched. Germline-derived CDR1 and CDR2 are SGHNT and YENEEA. The CDR3 nucleotides are TGTGCCAGCAGCTCGGAGGGGGCAGGTGGCTACACCTTC. This gives the protein CASSSEGAGGYTF.

The chain couples TRBV6-5 to TRBJ2-3; perhaps TRBD2 as D (6 bases). Per the germline V gene, CDR1 is MNHEY and CDR2 is SVGAGI. The V end lost 7 bases, the J end lost 0 bases, and 11 bases lay between the germline ends. The CDR3 is 14 residues long. CDR3 DNA sequence: TGTGCCAGCACCTCGGGGGAGAGCACAGATACGCAGTATTTT. This codes for CASTSGESTDTQYF.